Below are 26 T cell receptor beta chains sequenced from a single sample in a study of regulatory T cells in long-lasting Graves disease. Construction of TCR beta libraries relied on iRepertoire HTBI primers and on Arm-PCR targeting CDR3 regions. TCRdb reanalysed the multiplex PCR reads using MiXCR and keeps one entry per CDR3 protein. The sample lists 360,000 or so distinct CDR3 sequences, about 11% occurring once. Noted time point: newly diagnosed GD, antithyroid drugs for less than 3 months. TCR sequences were obtained from RNA taken from PBMCs. These records were also assigned to another study, of T cells in Graves' hyperthyroidism and ophthalmopathy.

The input for sequencing was peripheral blood mononuclear cells (PBMCs), taken at new diagnosis, from a patient treated with antithyroid drugs. Receptors originate from a young woman with Graves disease.

The sample holds a few counts of this clonotype. The genes are TRBV20-1 and TRBJ2-3; D remains unclear. Trimming shortened V by 2 bases and J by 2 bases, and 11 bases separated the two germline ends. The CDR3 runs 14 residues. Germline CDR1 reads DFQATT; CDR2 reads SNEGSKA (reference sequence). The DNA for the CDR3 is TGCAGTGCTAGACAGAAAGTATTCACAGATACGCAGTATTTT. Protein: CSARQKVFTDTQYF.

This clonotype was recorded at least ten times. The chain employs TRBV12-3 or TRBV12-4 and TRBJ2-3; the D gene is possibly TRBD2 (5 bases). The CDR3 has 19 residues. The germline V and J ends were trimmed by 3 bases and 3 bases, with 25 bases remaining between them. CDR3 sequence (DNA): TGTGCCAGCAGTTTCATGGCGGCTAGCTTCTACCCTGGAACAGATACGCAGTATTTT. Its protein product is CASSFMAASFYPGTDTQYF.

This clonotype came up many times. The genes are TRBV6-1 and TRBJ2-7, with 9 bases fitting TRBD2. The CDR3 has 14 residues. CDR1 and CDR2 (germline): MNHNS, SASEGT. J was trimmed by 4 bases and V by 6 bases; bases with no gene match: 7. The CDR3 nucleotides are TGTGCCAGCAGCTTAGCGGGAGCGGGATACGAGCAGTACTTC. Translation: CASSLAGAGYEQYF.

This clonotype was recorded at least ten times. The chain employs TRBV28 and TRBJ2-1; D not resolved. CDR3 length: 15 residues. The germline V gene has CDR1 MDHEN and CDR2 SYDVKM. V lost 2 bases and J 6 bases, leaving 14 bases between the germline ends. This chain's CDR3 is CASSLGYSLFNEQFF. Written as DNA, the CDR3 is TGTGCCAGCAGTTTAGGGTACAGTTTGTTCAATGAGCAGTTCTTC.

There are a few counts of this clonotype. This rearrangement joins TRBV5-1 to TRBJ1-4; the match to TRBD1 covers 7 bases. The germline V gene has CDR1 SGHRS and CDR2 YFSETQ. The trim removed 2 bases at V and 6 bases at J, leaving 7 bases unmatched. This CDR3 is built from 15 residues. The CDR3 DNA sequence: TGCGCCAGCAGCTTCGACAGGGTTGCTCATGAAAAACTGTTTTTT. Encoded protein: CASSFDRVAHEKLFF.

The genes are TRBV20-1 and TRBJ2-1; 10 nucleotides match TRBD2. V was clipped by 3 bases and J by 3 bases; unmatched bases: 20. Germline CDR1 DFQATT, CDR2 SNEGSKA (reference sequence). This CDR3 is 20 amino acids long. The CDR3 nucleotides are TGCAGTGCTAGTCACCAGGGCGGTCTAGCGGGGGCCTCCTTCTACAATGAGCAGTTCTTC. This sequence encodes CSASHQGGLAGASFYNEQFF.

The CDR3 coding sequence is TGTGCCACCAGCAGAGATCAGGGGATCGGCGAGCAGTACGTC. Encoded protein: CATSRDQGIGEQYV. The chain employs TRBV15 and TRBJ2-7; TRBD1 is a possible D gene (6 bases). V lost 0 bases and J 6 bases, leaving 12 bases between the germline ends. This CDR3 has 14 residues. Germline V lookup: CDR1 LNHNV, CDR2 YYDKDF (reference sequence).

This clonotype was counted at least ten times. The V call is TRBV28, the J call TRBJ2-7, with TRBD2 matching 7 bases. CDR1 and CDR2 from the germline V gene are MDHEN and SYDVKM. CDR3 length: 14 residues. The V segment lost 1 base and the J segment 5 bases; nucleotides outside the gene matches: 5. The CDR3: CASSLYGDYHEQYF. CDR3 sequence (DNA): TGTGCCAGCAGTTTATACGGGGACTATCACGAGCAGTACTTC.

In regard to this clonotype: A read error may explain this, as a much larger clone is one base away. The V gene is TRBV7-2, the J gene TRBJ2-7; 8 bases agree with TRBD2. Germline V gene data show CDR1 as SGHTA and CDR2 as FQGNSA. Trimming removed 2 bases from V and 5 bases from J; junction bases left unmatched: 5. This CDR3 contains 14 residues. The CDR3 sequence: CASSLPGGPHEQYV. CDR3 coding DNA: TGTGCCAGCAGCTTACCGGGAGGGCCCCACGAGCAGTACGTC.

This clonotype was counted ten times or more. This CDR3 is CASSYPGYNEQFF. Here the CDR3 DNA reads TGTGCCAGCAGCTACCCCGGTTACAATGAGCAGTTCTTC. This chain joins TRBV4-2 and TRBJ2-5; D unclear. The closer fit of TRBJ2-1 to the DNA end suggests the J call may be wrong. The CDR3 has 13 amino acids. The germline CDR1 and CDR2 sequences are LGHNA and YNFKEQ.

Notes on this clonotype: No DNA is shown, since the ends of the CDR3 on it are uncertain; the CDR3 is the one TCRdb lists. The gene calls are TRBV7-9 and TRBJ2-5; the table's D call of TRBD1 was not tested on the DNA. CDR1 and CDR2 (germline): SEHNR, FQNEAQ (reference sequence). Ends included, the CDR3 has 19 residues. The CDR3: CASSFYICSGKGRGYEQYF.

The V and J genes are TRBV7-3 and TRBJ2-4, with D hard to call. V was clipped by 4 bases and J by 8 bases, with 15 bases between them. The germline gives CDR1 SGHTA, CDR2 FQGTGA. The CDR3 consists of 14 residues. The CDR3 here is CASSSWQSLDIQYF. CDR3 nucleotide sequence: TGTGCCAGCAGCTCCTGGCAATCCTTAGACATTCAGTACTTC.

This clonotype turned up a few times. The V call is TRBV4-3, the J call TRBJ1-1; TRBD1 aligns across 7 bases. The V gene's germline CDR1 is LGHNA and CDR2 YSLEER. The CDR3 sequence is 13 residues long. The trim removed 0 bases at V and 11 bases at J, leaving 6 bases unmatched. CDR3 in amino acids: CASSQERQGSAFF. The DNA of the CDR3 is TGCGCCAGCAGCCAAGAGCGACAGGGTTCGGCTTTCTTT.

This clonotype was counted many times. The chain employs TRBV20-1 and TRBJ2-5, with 10 bases identical to TRBD2. The CDR3 is made up of 14 amino acids. Germline CDR1 and CDR2: DFQATT and SNEGSKA (reference sequence). The trim removed 1 base at V and 3 bases at J, leaving 2 bases unmatched. The CDR3 region is CSARASGGEETQYF. CDR3 nucleotide sequence: TGCAGTGCTAGAGCTAGCGGGGGCGAAGAGACCCAGTACTTC.

Ten or more counts support this clonotype. This chain joins TRBV2 and TRBJ1-5, with D unclear. The CDR3 covers 17 residues. The V end lost 3 bases, the J end lost 0 bases, and 15 bases lay between the germline ends. The germline CDR1 and CDR2 sequences are SNHLY and FYNNEI. CDR3 sequence (DNA): TGTGCCAGCAGTGAGGAAACCGGGCTTAATAGCAATCAGCCCCAGCATTTT. This gives the protein CASSEETGLNSNQPQHF.

The CDR3 reads CASSQDTRGDQPQHF. The CDR3 DNA follows: TGCGCCAGCAGCCAAGATACGAGGGGAGATCAGCCCCAGCATTTT. This chain connects TRBV4-3 to TRBJ1-5; a possible D gene is TRBD1 (5 bases). The germline V gene has CDR1 LGHNA and CDR2 YSLEER. Trimming shortened V by 0 bases and J by 5 bases, and 11 bases separated the two germline ends. The CDR3 loop spans 15 amino acids.

This clonotype was seen many times. The rearrangement links TRBV2 to TRBJ1-1, with 9 positions matching TRBD1. V dropped 7 bases and J dropped 0; count of bases not matched to a gene: 9. Germline values: CDR1 SNHLY, CDR2 FYNNEI. The CDR3 is made up of 16 amino acids. The CDR3 nucleotides read TGTGCCAGCATTCTAGAACAGGGGGCCTTGAACACTGAAGCTTTCTTT. It specifies CASILEQGALNTEAFF.

The CDR3 coding sequence is TGTGCCAGCAGCTTTTCGGCCAAGCTTTGCTACAATGAGCAGTTCTTC. Amino acid sequence: CASSFSAKLCYNEQFF. V gene TRBV5-4 combines with J gene TRBJ2-1; D unresolved. The CDR3 runs to 16 residues. Germline CDR1 and CDR2: SGHNT and YYREEE (reference sequence). V was clipped by 2 bases and J by 3 bases, with 15 bases between them.

The rearrangement links TRBV7-8 to TRBJ2-2, with TRBD2 matching 11 bases. The V segment lost 7 bases and the J segment 5 bases; nucleotides outside the gene matches: 9. Germline V gives CDR1 SGHVS, CDR2 FQNEAQ. There are 16 residues in the CDR3. The CDR3 loop is CASILWASGRTGELFF. For the CDR3, the DNA is TGTGCCAGCATCCTCTGGGCTAGCGGGAGGACCGGGGAGCTGTTTTTT.

This clonotype was detected many times. The chain joins TRBV5-6 to TRBJ2-3; D assignment may be TRBD1 or TRBD2 (6 bases each). CDR1 is SGHDT and CDR2 is YYEEEE in the germline V gene. Trimming stripped 4 bases from V and 4 bases from J, with 16 bases between. This CDR3 comprises 15 residues. The CDR3 protein is CASSQAGGGPDTQYF. CDR3 sequence (DNA): TGTGCCAGCAGCCAAGCGGGTGGGGGCCCAGATACGCAGTATTTT.

This clonotype was observed many times. The rearrangement uses TRBV11-1 and TRBJ2-7, with 11 bases that match TRBD1. CDR1 and CDR2 from the germline V gene are SGHAT and FQDESV (reference sequence). V trimming: 1 base; J trimming: 3 bases; junction bases outside the gene matches: 5. This CDR3 is built from 16 residues. CDR3 sequence (DNA): TGTGCCAGCAGCTTAGAAAGGACAGGGGGCTACTACGAGCAGTACTTC. Translation gives CASSLERTGGYYEQYF.

This clonotype was detected many times. The chain carries TRBV5-1 and TRBJ1-1; D not certain. In germline, CDR1 is SGHRS, CDR2 YFSETQ. V lost 0 bases and J 5 bases, leaving 11 bases between the germline ends. This CDR3 contains 14 residues. The CDR3 nucleotides are TGCGCCAGCAGCTTGGGACATCAGAGTACTGAAGCTTTCTTT. This codes for CASSLGHQSTEAFF.

This clonotype was observed many times. This chain links TRBV20-1 with TRBJ2-2; no clear D. V was cut by 3 bases and J by 0 bases, with 8 bases left in between. CDR1 DFQATT and CDR2 SNEGSKA come from the germline V gene (reference sequence). This CDR3 region has 14 residues. In DNA, the CDR3 is TGCAGTGCTAGTCCAGTTCCGAACACCGGGGAGCTGTTTTTT. This translates into CSASPVPNTGELFF.

This clonotype was picked up a small number of times. The V gene is TRBV20-1, the J gene TRBJ2-2; the match to TRBD2 covers 7 bases. This CDR3 has 16 residues. Per germline, CDR1 DFQATT and CDR2 SNEGSKA (reference sequence). Trimming cost V 5 bases and J 4 bases; bases outside gene matches: 13. This CDR3 is CSASPIQRGITGELFF. CDR3 sequence (DNA): TGCAGTGCTTCGCCGATCCAGCGGGGTATCACCGGGGAGCTGTTTTTT.

The V and J genes are TRBV4-3 and TRBJ1-3, with D tentatively TRBD1 (5 bases). This CDR3 comprises 14 residues. Trimming pared 0 bases from V and 8 bases from J, leaving 11 bases between. The germline V gene encodes CDR1 LGHNA and CDR2 YSLEER. The CDR3, as DNA: TGCGCCAGCAGCCAAGAGGTGGACACCTACACCATATATTTT. This encodes CASSQEVDTYTIYF.

J is TRBJ2-7 and V is TRBV7-8, with D uncertain. The CDR3 covers 14 residues. Germline V lookup: CDR1 SGHVS, CDR2 FQNEAQ. Trimming removed 5 bases from V and 2 bases from J, with 13 bases in between. The CDR3 DNA is TGTGCCAGCAGCCATCAGGACCGAACCTACGAGCAGTACTTC. Its translation: CASSHQDRTYEQYF.